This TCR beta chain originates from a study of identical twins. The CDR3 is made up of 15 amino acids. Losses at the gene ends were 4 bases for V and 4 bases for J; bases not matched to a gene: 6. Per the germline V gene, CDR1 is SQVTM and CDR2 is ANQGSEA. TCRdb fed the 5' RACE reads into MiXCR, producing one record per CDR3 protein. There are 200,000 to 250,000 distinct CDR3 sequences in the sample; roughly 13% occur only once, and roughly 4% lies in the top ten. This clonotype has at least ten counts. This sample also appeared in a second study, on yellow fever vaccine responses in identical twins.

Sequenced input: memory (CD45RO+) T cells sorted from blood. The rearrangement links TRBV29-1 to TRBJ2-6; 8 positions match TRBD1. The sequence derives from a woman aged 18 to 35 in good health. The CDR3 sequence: CSVAQGATGANVLTF. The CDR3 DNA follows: TGCAGCGTTGCCCAGGGGGCGACAGGGGCCAACGTCCTGACTTTC.